These 6 T cell receptor beta chains share one sample of origin, sequenced in a study of PD-1 blockade in classical Hodgkin lymphoma (dated by TCRdb to between 2020 and 2021). Library preparation employed the immunoSEQ multiplex PCR assay. This immuneACCESS table, as held by TCRdb, lists in-frame sequences with V and J called but not all clones. Of the missing ones, under half trace to an unresolved V gene in checked studies; the others have no known cause. In all, the sample holds 25,000 to 30,000 clones, and 70% to 90% of those were seen once. The top ten clones comprise around 6.7% of the sample. The sample's time point, from its label and the paper: cycle 1 day 1 (C1D1), immediately before nivolumab initiation. Relapse after autologous stem cell transplantation had occurred in all trial patients, and cohorts A, B and C were distinguished by prior brentuximab vedotin exposure. Magnetic negative selection with a Miltenyi CD8+ T cell isolation kit was used to purify CD8+ T cells from thawed PBMCs.

This specimen consisted of CD8+ T cells from blood, obtained at baseline. These receptors were obtained from a human donor with classical Hodgkin lymphoma.

This chain links TRBV7-9 with TRBJ2-5; TRBD2 is a possible D gene (6 bases). V was trimmed by 5 bases and J by 0 bases, leaving 10 bases between them. This CDR3 is 14 amino acids long. The germline V gene encodes CDR1 SEHNR and CDR2 FQNEAQ (reference sequence). For the CDR3, the DNA is TGTGCCAGCAGCCAAGGAGGGAACCAAGAGACCCAGTACTTC. Protein product: CASSQGGNQETQYF.

The V and J genes are TRBV13 and TRBJ2-1; 8 bases fit TRBD1. V was clipped by 0 bases and J by 4 bases; unmatched bases: 2. CDR1 is PRHDT, CDR2 FYEKMQ, per germline (reference sequence). The CDR3 is made up of 15 amino acids. CDR3 in amino acids: CASSLGDREYNEQFF. The CDR3 bases are TGTGCCAGCAGCTTAGGGGACAGGGAGTACAATGAGCAGTTCTTC. Full variable domain (missing parts from reference TRBV13 and TRBJ2-1): AAGVIQSPRHLIKEKRETATLKCYPIPRHDTVYWYQQGPGQDPQFLISFYEKMQSDKGSIPDRFSAQQFSDYHSELNMSSLELGDSALYFCASSLGDREYNEQFFGPGTRLTVL.

The chain couples TRBV28 to TRBJ1-2, with D possibly being TRBD1 (6 bases). Trimming left V 6 bases short and J 0 bases short, with 23 bases between. The CDR3 covers 18 residues. Germline V CDR1 and CDR2: MDHEN, SYDVKM. The CDR3 sequence: CASRKDRSGAKPNYGYTF. The CDR3 DNA is TGTGCCAGCAGAAAAGACAGGTCAGGGGCTAAACCTAACTATGGCTACACCTTC.

This chain connects TRBV9 to TRBJ2-3, with TRBD2 matching over 11 bases. V was clipped by 3 bases and J by 4 bases; unmatched bases: 7. The CDR3 runs to 16 residues. The germline V gene encodes CDR1 SGDLS and CDR2 YYNGEE. The CDR3 DNA sequence: TGTGCCAGCAGCGCAACTAGCGGGAGAGAGGCAGATACGCAGTATTTT. This encodes CASSATSGREADTQYF. Full variable domain (outside the CDR3, taken from reference TRBV9 and TRBJ2-3): DSGVTQTPKHLITATGQRVTLRCSPRSGDLSVYWYQQSLDQGLQFLIQYYNGEERAKGNILERFSAQQFPDLHSELNLSSLELGDSALYFCASSATSGREADTQYFGPGTRLTVL.

The V and J genes are TRBV9 and TRBJ2-5; no definite D call. Germline V lookup: CDR1 SGDLS, CDR2 YYNGEE. There are 16 residues in the CDR3. With 0 bases removed from V and 4 bases from J, the gap between germline ends came to 16 bases. CDR3 sequence: CASSVGSRLRTETQYF. DNA for the CDR3: TGTGCCAGCAGCGTAGGGTCCCGACTCCGTACAGAGACCCAGTACTTC.

The chain carries TRBV10-3 and TRBJ2-7; 8 positions match TRBD2. Trimming at V came to 10 bases and at J to 3 bases, leaving 11 bases not matched to a gene. There are 14 residues in the CDR3. Per germline, CDR1 ENHRY and CDR2 SYGVKD. The CDR3 sequence: CATKDSGKSYEQYF. In nucleotides, the CDR3 is TGTGCCACCAAGGATAGCGGGAAAAGCTACGAGCAGTACTTC.